This TCR beta chain comes out of a study of breast tumors, draining lymph nodes, adjacent tissues. Findings and caveats of the study: Data only fit, rather than demonstrated, lymph node origin of most tumor T cells. Tumor TCR diversity was below lymph nodes but above nontumor tissue. Luminal-like breast cancer showed significantly greater tumor-nontumor repertoire similarity than basal-like breast cancer did.

This clonotype has ten or more counts. The antigen is unknown. One end of the junction does not line up with germline, which may come from a read error. A single record per CDR3 protein comes from TCRdb applying MiXCR to the multiplex PCR reads. The sample contains 150,000 to 250,000 distinct CDR3 sequences, approximately 33% of which appear only once. Samples came from axillary lymph nodes draining the breast cancer. The CDR3 loop spans 12 amino acids. Germline CDR1 DFQATT, CDR2 SNEGSKA (reference sequence). The material sequenced was axillary lymph node tissue. The genes are TRBV20-1 and TRBJ2-1; 9 bases match TRBD1. This clonotype was obtained from a female donor with breast cancer. Some clones in this sample may be carry-over from other donors' samples. As DNA, the CDR3 is TGCAGTGCAACGGACAGGGGCAATGGGCAGTTCTTC. It translates to CSATDRGNGQFF.